These 13 T cell receptor beta chains came from one sample sequenced in a study of control samples from healthy donors and cancer patients. Generated by immunoSEQ multiplex PCR, the TCRdb table keeps only in-frame clones and is missing some. The sample lists about 84,000 clones, more than 65% occurring once. Sample: PBMCs. These receptors originate from a man in his sixties with head and neck cancer.

The gene calls are TRBV5-1 and TRBJ2-5, with D unclear. CDR3 length equals 14 residues. Germline-derived CDR1 and CDR2 are SGHRS and YFSETQ. V lost 0 bases to trimming and J lost 4 bases, with 10 bases between them. CDR3 region: CASSLGQARETQYF. The CDR3 DNA sequence: TGCGCCAGCAGCTTGGGGCAGGCCCGAGAGACCCAGTACTTC. Complete variable domain (other parts from reference TRBV5-1 and TRBJ2-5): KAGVTQTPRYLIKTRGQQVTLSCSPISGHRSVSWYQQTPGQGLQFLFEYFSETQRNKGNFPGRFSGRQFSNSRSEMNVSTLELGDSALYLCASSLGQARETQYFGPGTRLLVL.

V and J are TRBV10-3 and TRBJ2-1; 14 bases map to TRBD2. Trimming took 10 bases from V and 3 from J; bases not matched to a gene: 11. The CDR3 has 17 residues. Per germline, CDR1 ENHRY and CDR2 SYGVKD. DNA for the CDR3: TGTGCCACCCGGACTAGCGGGAGGAAATCGGGCTACAATGAGCAGTTCTTC. Its protein product is CATRTSGRKSGYNEQFF.

The chain is built from TRBV5-1 and TRBJ1-1; D gene ambiguous. This CDR3 has 14 residues. Germline CDR1 and CDR2: SGHRS and YFSETQ. Trimming pared 6 bases from V and 2 bases from J, leaving 14 bases between. CDR3 bases: TGCGCCAGCACCGGAAAACCTCTTAACACTGAAGCTTTCTTT. It specifies CASTGKPLNTEAFF.

This chain links TRBV7-2 with TRBJ1-1; possible D gene TRBD1, 5 bases. The V end lost 3 bases, the J end lost 4 bases, and 9 bases lay between the germline ends. The CDR3 is 13 amino acids. Germline V gives CDR1 SGHTA, CDR2 FQGNSA. Here the CDR3 DNA reads TGTGCCAGCAGCTTCGCAGGGCCCACTGAAGCTTTCTTT. Protein sequence: CASSFAGPTEAFF.

The CDR3 DNA reads TGTGCCAGCAGCTTGGCGGGGGGCAATGAGCAGTTCTTC. Its protein product is CASSLAGGNEQFF. This rearrangement joins TRBV5-6 to TRBJ2-1; 7 positions match TRBD2. This CDR3 is built from 13 residues. With 0 bases clipped from V and 6 bases from J, the junction kept 0 bases outside the gene matches. Germline-derived CDR1 and CDR2 are SGHDT and YYEEEE. The full variable domain, with the rest looked up from reference TRBV5-6 and TRBJ2-1, is DAGVTQSPTHLIKTRGQQVTLRCSPKSGHDTVSWYQQALGQGPQFIFQYYEEEERQRGNFPDRFSGHQFPNYSSELNVNALLLGDSALYLCASSLAGGNEQFFGPGTRLTVL.

This chain connects TRBV3-1 (or the pseudogene TRBV3-2) to TRBJ1-1; D remains unclear. Trimming cost V 6 bases and J 5 bases, with 16 bases left between them. This CDR3 region has 14 residues. Germline CDR1 LGHDT, CDR2 YNNKEL (reference sequence). DNA for the CDR3: TGTGCCAGCAGAAAGCGTGGCGGGCGGACTGAAGCTTTCTTT. Its protein product is CASRKRGGRTEAFF.

In this sample, this clone turned up a few times. The chain joins TRBV27 to TRBJ2-6; no clear D. The CDR3 contains 13 residues. The germline V and J ends were trimmed by 7 bases and 3 bases, with 7 bases remaining between them. The germline V gene has CDR1 MNHEY and CDR2 SMNVEV (reference sequence). DNA for the CDR3: TGTGCCAGCACAGTCCTTGGGGCCAACGTCCTGACTTTC. Translation gives CASTVLGANVLTF.

This rearrangement joins TRBV5-1 to TRBJ1-2; no definite D call. The V end was cut by 4 bases, the J end by 0 bases, with 16 bases between. Per the germline V gene, CDR1 is SGHRS and CDR2 is YFSETQ. The CDR3 sequence is 16 residues long. The CDR3 DNA follows: TGCGCCAGCAGCCCATCGGTCTCGACATCTAACTATGGCTACACCTTC. Protein product: CASSPSVSTSNYGYTF.

The chain carries TRBV23-1 and TRBJ2-3; D might be TRBD1 (6 bases). TRBV23-1 is noted as an ORF with a role that remains uncertain. The CDR3 extends over 17 amino acids. Trimming stripped 1 base from V and 5 bases from J, with 19 bases between. For the CDR3, the DNA is TGCGCCAGCAGTCAATTGGAACAGGGCAGTTCGGAAGATACGCAGTATTTT. Protein product: CASSQLEQGSSEDTQYF.

This clone was recorded only once. The chain uses TRBV14 and TRBJ1-5, with TRBD1 matching 10 bases. This CDR3 spans 15 amino acids. V shed 3 bases, J shed 2 bases, and the junction held 1 base outside the gene matches. The germline CDR1 and CDR2 sequences are SGHDN and FVKESK. The CDR3 bases are TGTGCCAGCAGCCAGGGGACAGGGGGCAATCAGCCCCAGCATTTT. Translation gives CASSQGTGGNQPQHF.

The chain links TRBV27 to TRBJ1-2; 7 bases align to TRBD1. The CDR3 runs 13 residues. J lost 7 bases, V lost 5 bases, and 7 bases had no gene match. Germline CDR1 is MNHEY and CDR2 is SMNVEV (reference sequence). Here the CDR3 DNA reads TGTGCCAGCAGTCCCCGGGACAGTGGTGGCTACACCTTC. Translating gives CASSPRDSGGYTF.

This CDR3 is CASRRTGEGIGELFF. CDR3 bases: TGTGCCAGCAGACGGACAGGGGAAGGGATCGGGGAGCTGTTTTTT. The chain couples TRBV6-9 to TRBJ2-2; 9 nucleotides line up with TRBD1. This CDR3 is built from 15 residues. The germline gives CDR1 MNHGY, CDR2 SVAAGI. V dropped 6 bases and J dropped 7; count of bases not matched to a gene: 9.

The genes are TRBV2 and TRBJ1-2; D is perhaps TRBD1 (6 bases). The germline V and J ends were trimmed by 6 bases and 8 bases, with 22 bases remaining between them. CDR1 SNHLY and CDR2 FYNNEI come from the germline V gene. This CDR3 comprises 15 residues. DNA of the CDR3: TGTGCCAGCAGCTACGGACAGCATGAGTTACGCGGCTACACCTTC. Residues: CASSYGQHELRGYTF.